The 9 T cell receptor beta chains below all came from one sample that was sequenced in a study of T cells in Graves' hyperthyroidism and ophthalmopathy. Amplified TCR beta CDR3 regions derived from RNA transcripts. The study used the HTBI primer set for a first-round RT-PCR of the TCR CDR3. TCRdb used MiXCR to reprocess the multiplex PCR reads, holding one entry per CDR3 protein. The table lists around 600,000 distinct CDR3 sequences, roughly 15% of them singletons. Source material: blood. These receptors were collected from a woman between 50 and 59 years old with Graves' ophthalmopathy.

This clonotype was seen repeatedly, ten times or more. J is TRBJ2-7 and V is TRBV28, with 11 bases identical to TRBD2. The CDR3 runs 15 residues. V lost 5 bases to trimming and J lost 3 bases; unmatched junction nucleotides: 6. Germline V CDR1 and CDR2: MDHEN, SYDVKM. The CDR3 bases are TGTGCCAGCAGTATCGGGACTAGCGGTGGCTACGAGCAGTACTTC. The encoded protein is CASSIGTSGGYEQYF. The whole variable domain, filled in from reference TRBV28 and TRBJ2-7, reads DVKVTQSSRYLVKRTGEKVFLECVQDMDHENMFWYRQDPGLGLRLIYFSYDVKMKEKGDIPEGYSVSREKKERFSLILESASTNQTSMYLCASSIGTSGGYEQYFGPGTRLTVT.

The rearrangement links TRBV12-5 to TRBJ2-2; no firm D call. V was trimmed by 4 bases and J by 6 bases, leaving 6 bases between them. Germline V lookup: CDR1 LGHNT, CDR2 FRNRAP. The CDR3 extends over 12 amino acids. Here the CDR3 reads CASGYLSGELFF. The CDR3 DNA reads as TGTGCTAGTGGTTACTTATCCGGGGAGCTGTTTTTT.

This clonotype was observed at least ten times. V and J are TRBV18 and TRBJ2-7; 7 nucleotides line up with TRBD2. The CDR3 is made up of 14 amino acids. CDR1 is KGHSH, CDR2 LQKENI, per germline. V was pared by 2 bases and J by 5 bases, with 6 bases of the junction left unmatched. The CDR3 here is CASSPRRERHEQYF. CDR3 bases: TGTGCCAGCTCACCAAGGCGGGAGAGGCACGAGCAGTACTTC. The whole variable domain, filled in from reference TRBV18 and TRBJ2-7, reads NAGVMQNPRHLVRRRGQEARLRCSPMKGHSHVYWYRQLPEEGLKFMVYLQKENIIDESGMPKERFSAEFPKEGPSILRIQQVVRGDSAAYFCASSPRRERHEQYFGPGTRLTVT.

CDR3 loop: CASSLPGQGANEQFF. The CDR3 DNA sequence: TGTGCCAGCAGCTTACCGGGACAGGGGGCAAATGAGCAGTTCTTC. The chain combines TRBV7-8 with TRBJ2-1; 12 nucleotides agree with TRBD1. V shed 2 bases, J shed 7 bases, and the junction held 3 bases outside the gene matches. The CDR3 spans 15 residues. Looked up from germline, CDR1 is SGHVS and CDR2 is FQNEAQ.

This clonotype was observed at least ten times. The rearrangement links TRBV28 to TRBJ1-2; 9 bases agree with TRBD1. There are 18 residues in the CDR3. J was trimmed by 0 bases and V by 5 bases; bases with no gene match: 13. The germline CDR1 and CDR2 sequences are MDHEN and SYDVKM. For the CDR3, the DNA is TGTGCCAGCAGTCCGTTACAGGGGGCCTTCCCACCTAACTATGGCTACACCTTC. It encodes CASSPLQGAFPPNYGYTF.

The genes are TRBV19 and TRBJ1-4, with D possibly TRBD1 on 6 matching bases. V was trimmed by 9 bases and J by 5 bases, leaving 19 bases between them. The CDR3 runs to 15 residues. Germline values: CDR1 LNHDA, CDR2 SQIVND (reference sequence). Here the CDR3 DNA reads TGTGCCAGCGTACAAGCTGGAACAGGGAATGAAAAACTGTTTTTT. Amino acid sequence: CASVQAGTGNEKLFF.

This clonotype appeared a few times. The CDR3, as DNA: TGTGCCAGCAGTTTATCCAACCTTCTCGGGACTAGGGCAACCGGGGAGCTGTTTTTT. It is translated as CASSLSNLLGTRATGELFF. J is TRBJ2-2 and V is TRBV27; TRBD2 matches 8 bases. The CDR3 has 19 amino acids. Unmatched junction bases numbered 14, after V lost 0 bases and J lost 5 bases. Per germline, CDR1 MNHEY and CDR2 SMNVEV (reference sequence).

This clonotype was detected many times. The rearrangement joins TRBV7-2 to TRBJ2-3; 11 bases match TRBD2. This CDR3 region has 19 residues. Germline assignment: CDR1 SGHTA and CDR2 FQGNSA. Germline trimming cut 1 base from V and 3 bases from J; bases unmatched to any gene: 12. CDR3 in amino acids: CASSLDSLTLAGVTDTQYF. CDR3 DNA: TGTGCCAGCAGCTTAGATTCCTTAACACTAGCGGGAGTAACAGATACGCAGTATTTT. Full variable domain (rest looked up from reference TRBV7-2 and TRBJ2-3): GAGVSQSPSNKVTEKGKDVELRCDPISGHTALYWYRQSLGQGLEFLIYFQGNSAPDKSGLPSDRFSAERTGGSVSTLTIQRTQQEDSAVYLCASSLDSLTLAGVTDTQYFGPGTRLTVL.

This clonotype showed up just a few times. The chain carries TRBV3-1 and TRBJ1-1; D gene ambiguous. The ends were cut back, 5 bases at V and 0 bases at J, with 13 bases in the middle. CDR1 is LGHDT, CDR2 YNNKEL, per germline (reference sequence). The CDR3 length is 15 residues. CDR3: CASSNPTPMNTEAFF. CDR3 bases: TGTGCCAGCAGCAACCCAACACCGATGAACACTGAAGCTTTCTTT.